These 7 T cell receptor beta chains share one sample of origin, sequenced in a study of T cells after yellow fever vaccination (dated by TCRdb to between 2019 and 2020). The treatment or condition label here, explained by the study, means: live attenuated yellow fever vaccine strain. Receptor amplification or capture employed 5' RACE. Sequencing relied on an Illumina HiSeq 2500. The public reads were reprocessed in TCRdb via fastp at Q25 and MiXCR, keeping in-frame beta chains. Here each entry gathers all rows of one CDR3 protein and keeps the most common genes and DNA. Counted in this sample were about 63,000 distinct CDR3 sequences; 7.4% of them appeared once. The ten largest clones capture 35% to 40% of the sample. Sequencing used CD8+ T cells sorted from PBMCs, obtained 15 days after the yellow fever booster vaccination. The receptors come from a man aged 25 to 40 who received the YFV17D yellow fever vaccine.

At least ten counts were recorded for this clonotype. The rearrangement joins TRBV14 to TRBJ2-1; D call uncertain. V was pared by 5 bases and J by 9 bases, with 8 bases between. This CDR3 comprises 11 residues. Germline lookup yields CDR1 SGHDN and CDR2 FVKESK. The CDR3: CASSAFIEQFF. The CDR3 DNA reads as TGTGCCAGCAGCGCCTTCATTGAGCAGTTCTTC.

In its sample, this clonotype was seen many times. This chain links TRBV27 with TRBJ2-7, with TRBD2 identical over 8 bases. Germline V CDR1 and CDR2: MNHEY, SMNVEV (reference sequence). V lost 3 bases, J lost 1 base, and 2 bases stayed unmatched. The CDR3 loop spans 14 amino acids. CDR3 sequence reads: CASSFGGRSYEQYF. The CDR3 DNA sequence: TGTGCCAGCAGTTTCGGCGGGAGGTCCTACGAGCAGTACTTC.

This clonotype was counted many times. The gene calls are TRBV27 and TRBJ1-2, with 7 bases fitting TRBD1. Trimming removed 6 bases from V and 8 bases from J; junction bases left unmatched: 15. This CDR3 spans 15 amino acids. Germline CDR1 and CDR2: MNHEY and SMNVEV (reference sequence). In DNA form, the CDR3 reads TGTGCCAGCAGAGGACAGGAGGTCGGTTATTACGGCTACACCTTC. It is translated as CASRGQEVGYYGYTF.

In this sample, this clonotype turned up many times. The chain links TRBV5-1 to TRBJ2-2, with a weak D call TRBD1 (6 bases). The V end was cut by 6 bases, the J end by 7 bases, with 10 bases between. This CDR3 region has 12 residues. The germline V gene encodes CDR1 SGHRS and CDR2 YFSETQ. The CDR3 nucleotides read TGCGCCAGCACCAGGGGCGGCGGGGAGCTGTTTTTT. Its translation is CASTRGGGELFF.

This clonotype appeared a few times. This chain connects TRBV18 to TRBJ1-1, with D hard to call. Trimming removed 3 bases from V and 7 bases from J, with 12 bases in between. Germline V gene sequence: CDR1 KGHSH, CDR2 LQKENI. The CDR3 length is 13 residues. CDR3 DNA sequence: TGTGCCAGCTCACCTGCCTCGAGCGGTGAAGCTTTCTTT. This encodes CASSPASSGEAFF. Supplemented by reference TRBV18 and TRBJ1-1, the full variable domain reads NAGVMQNPRHLVRRRGQEARLRCSPMKGHSHVYWYRQLPEEGLKFMVYLQKENIIDESGMPKERFSAEFPKEGPSILRIQQVVRGDSAAYFCASSPASSGEAFFGQGTRLTVV.

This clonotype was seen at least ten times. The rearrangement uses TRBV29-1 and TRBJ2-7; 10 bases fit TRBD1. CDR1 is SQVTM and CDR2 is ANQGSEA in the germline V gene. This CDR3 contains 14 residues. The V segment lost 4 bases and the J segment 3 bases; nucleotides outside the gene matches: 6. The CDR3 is CSVAGGDRGYEQYF. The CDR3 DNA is TGCAGCGTTGCGGGGGGGGACAGGGGCTACGAGCAGTACTTC.

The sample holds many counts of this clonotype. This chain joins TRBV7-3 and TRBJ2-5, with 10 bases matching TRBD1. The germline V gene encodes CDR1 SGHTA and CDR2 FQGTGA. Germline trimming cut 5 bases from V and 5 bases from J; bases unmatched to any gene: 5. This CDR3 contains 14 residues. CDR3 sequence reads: CASSRQGAQETQYF. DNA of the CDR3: TGTGCCAGCAGCCGACAGGGGGCGCAGGAGACCCAGTACTTC.